Shown below are 5 T cell receptor beta chains from a single sample sequenced in a study of T-cell memory formation after mild COVID-19. TCRdb processed the 5' RACE reads anew with MiXCR; each CDR3 protein has one entry. The sample records approximately 300,000 distinct CDR3 sequences, more than 15% being singletons. The source material was PBMCs or a T cell subset sorted from them (not recorded which). The source is a man aged 18 to 30 who had mild COVID-19 (a few samples of this study predate the infection). Cell type and time point are not known.

The gene calls are TRBV5-1 and TRBJ1-3, with TRBD1 identical over 7 bases. The CDR3 loop spans 15 amino acids. Germline V CDR1 and CDR2: SGHRS, YFSETQ. V shed 6 bases and J 6 bases; nucleotides not matched to a gene: 12. CDR3 sequence (DNA): TGCGCCAGCAAAGCCGGGACAGCAAATAAAAACACCATATATTTT. The encoded protein is CASKAGTANKNTIYF.

The rearrangement links TRBV29-1 to TRBJ1-2, with a weak D call TRBD1 (5 bases). This CDR3 is 14 amino acids long. Trimming removed 4 bases at V and 5 bases at J, with 17 bases between. Germline V lookup: CDR1 SQVTM, CDR2 ANQGSEA. CDR3 DNA sequence: TGCAGCGTTGTGGAGGGGACCCACAATTATGGCTACACCTTC. It encodes CSVVEGTHNYGYTF.

There are a few counts of this clonotype. V and J are TRBV14 and TRBJ2-7, with 8 bases matching TRBD1. There are 19 residues in the CDR3. Trimming at V came to 8 bases and at J to 3 bases, leaving 24 bases not matched to a gene. Germline V gives CDR1 SGHDN, CDR2 FVKESK. In DNA, the CDR3 is TGTGCCAGCTACTCACCAATGGGCCCAGGGACAGGCAAATTCTACGAGCAGTACGTC. Its protein product is CASYSPMGPGTGKFYEQYV.

This clonotype was counted a few times. The chain employs TRBV5-5 and TRBJ2-5, with D unclear. The CDR3 is made up of 16 amino acids. Deletions cut 1 base from V and 4 bases from J, with 17 bases between. Germline V lookup: CDR1 SGHKS, CDR2 YYEKEE (reference sequence). CDR3 sequence (DNA): TGTGCCAGCAGCTTGAGGTCGCCCTTGTTACTAGAGACCCAGTACTTC. As protein: CASSLRSPLLLETQYF. The whole variable domain, remainder taken from reference TRBV5-5 and TRBJ2-5, is DAGVTQSPTHLIKTRGQQVTLRCSPISGHKSVSWYQQVLGQGPQFIFQYYEKEERGRGNFPDRFSARQFPNYSSELNVNALLLGDSALYLCASSLRSPLLLETQYFGPGTRLLVL.

The rearrangement joins TRBV9 to TRBJ2-3, with D uncertain. CDR3 length equals 13 residues. Trimming took off 0 bases at V and 6 bases at J, with 8 bases between the two ends. Germline values: CDR1 SGDLS, CDR2 YYNGEE. The DNA of the CDR3 is TGTGCCAGCAGCGTAGAAGCGTGGGATACGCAGTATTTT. It is translated as CASSVEAWDTQYF.